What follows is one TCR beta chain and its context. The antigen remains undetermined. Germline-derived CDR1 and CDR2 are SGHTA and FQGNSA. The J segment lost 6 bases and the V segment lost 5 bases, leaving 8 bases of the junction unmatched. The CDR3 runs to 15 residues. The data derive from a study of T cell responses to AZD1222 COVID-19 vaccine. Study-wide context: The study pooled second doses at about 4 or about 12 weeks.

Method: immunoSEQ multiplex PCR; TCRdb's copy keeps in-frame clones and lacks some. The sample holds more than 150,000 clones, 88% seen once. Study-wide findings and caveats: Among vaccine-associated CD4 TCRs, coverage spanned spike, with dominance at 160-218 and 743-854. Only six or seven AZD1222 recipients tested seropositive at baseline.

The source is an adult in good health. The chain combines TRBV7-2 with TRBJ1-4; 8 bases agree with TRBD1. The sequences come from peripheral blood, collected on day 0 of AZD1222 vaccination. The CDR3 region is CASSPGPGGDEKLFF. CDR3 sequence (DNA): TGTGCCAGCAGCCCCGGTCCAGGGGGCGATGAAAAACTGTTTTTT. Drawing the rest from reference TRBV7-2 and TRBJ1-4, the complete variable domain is GAGVSQSPSNKVTEKGKDVELRCDPISGHTALYWYRQSLGQGLEFLIYFQGNSAPDKSGLPSDRFSAERTGGSVSTLTIQRTQQEDSAVYLCASSPGPGGDEKLFFGSGTQLSVL.